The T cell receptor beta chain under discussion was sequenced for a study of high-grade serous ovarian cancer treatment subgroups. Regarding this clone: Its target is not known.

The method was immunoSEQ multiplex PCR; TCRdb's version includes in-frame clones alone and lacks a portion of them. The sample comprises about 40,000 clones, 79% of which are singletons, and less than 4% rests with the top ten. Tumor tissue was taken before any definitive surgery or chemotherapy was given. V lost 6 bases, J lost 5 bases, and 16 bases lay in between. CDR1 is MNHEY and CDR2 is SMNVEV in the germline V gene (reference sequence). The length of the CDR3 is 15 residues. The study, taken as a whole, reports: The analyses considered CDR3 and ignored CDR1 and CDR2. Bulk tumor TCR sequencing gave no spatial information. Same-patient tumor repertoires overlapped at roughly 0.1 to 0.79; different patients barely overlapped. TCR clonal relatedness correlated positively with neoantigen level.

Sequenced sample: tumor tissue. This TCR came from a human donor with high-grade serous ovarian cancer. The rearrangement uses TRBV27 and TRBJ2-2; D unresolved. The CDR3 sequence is CASSVLQSQTGELFF. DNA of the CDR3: TGTGCCAGCAGCGTACTACAGAGCCAAACCGGGGAGCTGTTTTTT.